This TCR beta chain was recovered during a study of shared clonotypes between healthy human individuals. Germline lookup yields CDR1 LNHNV and CDR2 YYDKDF (reference sequence). Trimming removed 5 bases at V and 3 bases at J, with 11 bases between. The CDR3 consists of 13 residues. The count of this clone is one. Terminally differentiated effector memory CD45RA+ cells were excluded from the naive CD8 cells, which were CD45RO-negative and positively selected for CCR7. The protocol was immunoSEQ multiplex PCR, while the TCRdb copy is restricted to in-frame clones and leaves out a portion. The table records roughly 810,000 clones, 96% of them present only once.

The V and J genes are TRBV15 and TRBJ2-7; no definite D call. The specimen was naive CD8+ T cells sorted from blood. This sequence was found in a man aged 25 to 40 in good health. The CDR3 DNA reads as TGTGCCACCAGCGCCAGGAGCTACTACGAGCAGTACTTC. It codes for CATSARSYYEQYF.